Each of the 23 T cell receptor beta chains below was sequenced from the same sample in a study of technical replicates of blood from several donors. Assay used: immunoSEQ multiplex PCR; TCRdb lists only in-frame clones, some missing. The sample contains over 70,000 clones, about 96% of which appear only once. The sequencing input was T cells isolated from PBMCs. The receptors stem from a human donor in good health.

The rearrangement uses TRBV5-1 and TRBJ2-3, with 12 bases fitting TRBD2. The trim removed 3 bases at V and 2 bases at J, leaving 4 bases unmatched. Germline CDR1 and CDR2: SGHRS and YFSETQ. The CDR3 contains 16 residues. CDR3 bases: TGCGCCAGCAGCTCCCTAGCGGGAGGGGCCACAGATACGCAGTATTTT. This translates into CASSSLAGGATDTQYF.

V is TRBV9 and J is TRBJ2-2; 8 bases fit TRBD2. V trimming: 4 bases; J trimming: 6 bases; junction bases outside the gene matches: 11. This CDR3 is 16 amino acids long. Per the germline V gene, CDR1 is SGDLS and CDR2 is YYNGEE. The chain's CDR3 is CASSRMSSGFPGELFF. CDR3 coding DNA: TGTGCCAGCAGCCGCATGTCTAGCGGGTTTCCCGGGGAGCTGTTTTTT.

This clone came up once. The V call is TRBV5-1, the J call TRBJ1-6; the D gene is possibly TRBD1 (5 bases). The length of the CDR3 is 16 residues. Trimming pared 3 bases from V and 7 bases from J, leaving 17 bases between. Germline assignment: CDR1 SGHRS and CDR2 YFSETQ. CDR3 bases: TGCGCCAGCAGCTCGGACGTATTGGGGGGGAATTCACCCCTCCACTTT. It encodes CASSSDVLGGNSPLHF.

This chain joins TRBV27 and TRBJ2-6; D not certain. The V end lost 6 bases, the J end lost 0 bases, and 9 bases lay between the germline ends. The CDR3 is 15 residues long. CDR1 and CDR2 from the germline V gene are MNHEY and SMNVEV (reference sequence). The CDR3 DNA reads TGTGCCAGCAGCCCGAGAACCTCTGGGGCCAACGTCCTGACTTTC. Its translation: CASSPRTSGANVLTF.

This clone has only one observation. This rearrangement joins TRBV7-6 to TRBJ2-1; D is possibly TRBD2 (5 bases). CDR3 length: 16 amino acids. Deletions cut 1 base from V and 9 bases from J, with 19 bases between. In germline, CDR1 is SGHVS, CDR2 FNYEAQ. The CDR3 DNA sequence: TGTGCCAGCAGCTTAGGGAGCGGTCTACACTCCTTTGAGCAGTTCTTC. Translating gives CASSLGSGLHSFEQFF. Full variable domain (missing parts from reference TRBV7-6 and TRBJ2-1): GAGVSQSPRYKVTKRGQDVALRCDPISGHVSLYWYRQALGQGPEFLTYFNYEAQQDKSGLPNDRFSAERPEGSISTLTIQRTEQRDSAMYRCASSLGSGLHSFEQFFGPGTRLTVL.

The chain couples TRBV6-1 to TRBJ1-5, with D maybe TRBD1 (5 bases). V lost 6 bases to trimming and J lost 10 bases, with 19 bases between them. This CDR3 contains 14 residues. CDR1 is MNHNS, CDR2 SASEGT, per germline. The CDR3 nucleotides read TGTGCCAGCAGCGAAACAGGCTACAAAAACCCCCAGCATTTT. This encodes CASSETGYKNPQHF.

This clone was counted a single time. The rearrangement links TRBV7-9 to TRBJ2-5; 7 bases match TRBD2. The germline V gene has CDR1 SEHNR and CDR2 FQNEAQ (reference sequence). The V and J ends lost 8 bases and 2 bases, in that order; junction bases with no gene match: 8. The CDR3 is 14 residues long. DNA of the CDR3: TGTGCCAGCCCAGTAGCGGGTTTACAAGAGACCCAGTACTTC. It specifies CASPVAGLQETQYF.

This chain connects TRBV5-1 to TRBJ2-7; weak D call: TRBD2 (5 bases). V was clipped by 5 bases and J by 3 bases, with 12 bases between them. The CDR3 length is 13 residues. From germline, CDR1 is SGHRS and CDR2 YFSETQ. In DNA form, the CDR3 reads TGCGCCAGCAGTTTTAGCGAGCTCTACGAGCAGTACTTC. This encodes CASSFSELYEQYF. The whole variable domain, remainder taken from reference TRBV5-1 and TRBJ2-7, is KAGVTQTPRYLIKTRGQQVTLSCSPISGHRSVSWYQQTPGQGLQFLFEYFSETQRNKGNFPGRFSGRQFSNSRSEMNVSTLELGDSALYLCASSFSELYEQYFGPGTRLTVT.

This clone is a singleton in its sample. The chain links TRBV7-9 to TRBJ1-1; D is ambiguous. The CDR3 runs to 12 residues. Germline CDR1 and CDR2: SEHNR and FQNEAQ (reference sequence). Trimming stripped 3 bases from V and 3 bases from J, with 5 bases between. CDR3 sequence (DNA): TGTGCCAGCAGCTTCGTTCACACTGAAGCTTTCTTT. Its translation: CASSFVHTEAFF.

The chain uses TRBV11-1 and TRBJ1-1; no firm D call. V was shortened by 3 bases and J by 1 base, with 9 bases between the two germline ends. The germline V gene encodes CDR1 SGHAT and CDR2 FQDESV (reference sequence). The CDR3 runs 14 residues. CDR3 residues: CASSFEVGNTEAFF. The DNA for the CDR3 is TGTGCCAGCAGCTTCGAGGTAGGGAACACTGAAGCTTTCTTT.

This chain joins TRBV20-1 and TRBJ2-7, with D possibly TRBD1 on 6 matching bases. Germline lookup yields CDR1 DFQATT and CDR2 SNEGSKA (reference sequence). The V end lost 6 bases, the J end lost 4 bases, and 10 bases lay between the germline ends. The CDR3 is made up of 11 amino acids. The CDR3 DNA sequence: TGCAGTGCCTTGACAGGTTACGAGCAGTACTTC. Its protein is CSALTGYEQYF.

J is TRBJ2-3 and V is TRBV6-5, with 7 bases fitting TRBD2. With 2 bases clipped from V and 3 bases from J, the junction kept 8 bases outside the gene matches. This CDR3 spans 16 amino acids. The germline V gene has CDR1 MNHEY and CDR2 SVGAGI. The CDR3 nucleotides are TGTGCCAGCAGTTACGTGGCGGGAGTAGGTACAGATACGCAGTATTTT. Translated: CASSYVAGVGTDTQYF.

CDR3 amino acids: CASWSGKGTDTQYF. The DNA of the CDR3 is TGTGCCAGCTGGAGCGGTAAGGGCACAGATACGCAGTATTTT. The rearrangement links TRBV2 to TRBJ2-3, with D possibly matching TRBD2 (5 bases). CDR3 length equals 14 residues. V was shortened by 8 bases and J by 1 base, with 13 bases between the two germline ends. Germline values: CDR1 SNHLY, CDR2 FYNNEI.

This chain uses TRBV6-5 with TRBJ2-1; 12 bases map to TRBD2. Trimming at V came to 8 bases and at J to 12 bases, leaving 8 bases not matched to a gene. Germline-derived CDR1 and CDR2 are MNHEY and SVGAGI. This CDR3 has 13 residues. The CDR3, as DNA: TGTGCCAGCTCGGCTAGCGGGGGGGTGTCGCAGTTCTTC. It specifies CASSASGGVSQFF.

The chain uses TRBV28 and TRBJ2-1; 12 positions agree with TRBD2. V shed 1 base and J 9 bases; nucleotides not matched to a gene: 10. Germline assignment: CDR1 MDHEN and CDR2 SYDVKM. The CDR3 length is 17 residues. The CDR3 spells CASSLSSGTSGYFEQFF. DNA of the CDR3: TGTGCCAGCAGTTTATCGTCCGGGACTAGCGGGTACTTTGAGCAGTTCTTC.

The chain carries TRBV7-2 and TRBJ2-7; D remains ambiguous. This CDR3 has 13 residues. Germline V lookup: CDR1 SGHTA, CDR2 FQGNSA. The V gene lost 8 bases and the J gene lost 4 bases, with 15 bases spanning the gap. The chain's CDR3 is CASAGGLTYEQYF. CDR3 nucleotide sequence: TGTGCCAGCGCCGGTGGGCTTACGTACGAGCAGTACTTC.

J is TRBJ2-7 and V is TRBV30; TRBD1 agrees at 7 bases. The CDR3 runs to 12 residues. J gave up 13 bases and V 3 bases, and 12 bases lay outside the gene matches. Germline CDR1 GTSNPN, CDR2 SVGIG (reference sequence). The CDR3 nucleotides read TGTGCCTGGAGCCTTTCTCCGGGACAGAAATACTTC. Protein: CAWSLSPGQKYF. The full variable domain, its missing parts supplied by reference TRBV30 and TRBJ2-7, is SQTIHQWPATLVQPVGSPLSLECTVEGTSNPNLYWYRQAAGRGLQLLFYSVGIGQISSEVPQNLSASRPQDRQFILSSKKLLLSDSGFYLCAWSLSPGQKYFGPGTRLTVT.

The genes are TRBV6-1 and TRBJ1-5; a possible D gene is TRBD1 (5 bases). This CDR3 spans 13 amino acids. CDR1 is MNHNS, CDR2 SASEGT, per germline. Trimming took 4 bases from V and 3 from J, leaving 7 bases between them. In DNA form, the CDR3 reads TGTGCCAGCAGTGTGACAGACAATCAGCCCCAGCATTTT. This encodes CASSVTDNQPQHF.

On this clone: A junction end diverges from the germline sequence, so it may reflect a read error. The CDR3 nucleotides read TGTGCTAGCAGCCTTACCCTCCCGGGAGACGCGAACACCGGGGAGCTGTTTTTT. It encodes CASSLTLPGDANTGELFF. V gene TRBV7-7 combines with J gene TRBJ2-2, with D possibly matching TRBD2 (6 bases). In germline, CDR1 is SSHAT, CDR2 FNYEAQ (reference sequence). This CDR3 is built from 18 residues. The entire variable domain, with the rest obtained from reference TRBV7-7 and TRBJ2-2, is as follows: GAGVSQSPRYKVTKRGQDVTLRCDPISSHATLYWYQQALGQGPEFLTYFNYEAQPDKSGLPSDRFSAERPEGSISTLTIQRTEQRDSAMYRCASSLTLPGDANTGELFFGEGSRLTVL.

The rearrangement uses TRBV19 and TRBJ2-1; 9 bases match TRBD2. This CDR3 region has 13 residues. Germline trimming cut 7 bases from V and 10 bases from J; bases unmatched to any gene: 8. Germline CDR1 and CDR2: LNHDA and SQIVND (reference sequence). CDR3 sequence (DNA): TGTGCCAGTACCTTCAGCGGGGGGCGGGAGCAGTTCTTC. Translating it yields CASTFSGGREQFF. Looking up the rest from reference TRBV19 and TRBJ2-1 gives the full variable domain: DGGITQSPKYLFRKEGQNVTLSCEQNLNHDAMYWYRQDPGQGLRLIYYSQIVNDFQKGDIAEGYSVSREKKESFPLTVTSAQKNPTAFYLCASTFSGGREQFFGPGTRLTVL.

The rearrangement links TRBV29-1 to TRBJ2-5, with D possibly TRBD1 on 5 matching bases. Germline CDR1 is SQVTM and CDR2 is ANQGSEA. This CDR3 is 13 amino acids long. Trimming removed 3 bases from V and 2 bases from J, with 10 bases in between. The DNA of the CDR3 is TGCAGCGTTGAGGGCAGGACACAAGAGACCCAGTACTTC. Amino acids: CSVEGRTQETQYF.

The chain carries TRBV11-3 and TRBJ2-7; 8 bases are a match to TRBD2. The CDR3 length is 13 residues. V shed 5 bases, J shed 5 bases, and the junction held 5 bases outside the gene matches. The germline V gene encodes CDR1 SGHNT and CDR2 YENEEA. The CDR3 here is CASSRSGNDEQYF. The CDR3 DNA reads as TGTGCCAGCAGCCGTAGCGGGAACGACGAGCAGTACTTC.

This sequence joins TRBV6-1 and TRBJ1-3; D ambiguous. The CDR3 runs 15 residues. Germline CDR1 and CDR2: MNHNS and SASEGT. V was shortened by 1 base and J by 0 bases, with 7 bases between the two germline ends. CDR3 in DNA: TGTGCCAGCAGTGAAGTATCGAGCTCTGGAAACACCATATATTTT. It translates to CASSEVSSSGNTIYF.